This T cell receptor (beta chain) was documented in a study of spatial heterogeneity in lung cancer. The wider study: Detection consistently yielded more beta chains than alpha chains.

Trimming stripped 5 bases from V and 3 bases from J, with 16 bases between. The CDR3 sequence is 15 residues long. Germline V gene lookup returns CDR1 SGHNT and CDR2 YENEEA. As regards this clonotype: Its antigen is undetermined.

Time point reported: blood at routine non-recurrence follow-up after resection. Unique molecular identifiers, one per molecule, were present on every TCR cDNA molecule. TCRdb independently ran MiXCR on the 5' RACE reads; one entry per CDR3 protein. This table holds roughly 120,000 distinct CDR3 sequences, about a tenth found once. General observations from the study: At tumor resection, ubiquitous expanded TCRs were detected in blood more often than later.

The chain links TRBV11-3 to TRBJ1-1; D remains ambiguous. Sequencing used PBMCs, obtained at follow-up. The TCR sequence derives from a female donor with early-stage non-small cell lung cancer. The CDR3 DNA sequence: TGTGCCAGCAGCAAACGGTTAACTTCGGACACTGAAGCTTTCTTT. Translated, it gives CASSKRLTSDTEAFF.